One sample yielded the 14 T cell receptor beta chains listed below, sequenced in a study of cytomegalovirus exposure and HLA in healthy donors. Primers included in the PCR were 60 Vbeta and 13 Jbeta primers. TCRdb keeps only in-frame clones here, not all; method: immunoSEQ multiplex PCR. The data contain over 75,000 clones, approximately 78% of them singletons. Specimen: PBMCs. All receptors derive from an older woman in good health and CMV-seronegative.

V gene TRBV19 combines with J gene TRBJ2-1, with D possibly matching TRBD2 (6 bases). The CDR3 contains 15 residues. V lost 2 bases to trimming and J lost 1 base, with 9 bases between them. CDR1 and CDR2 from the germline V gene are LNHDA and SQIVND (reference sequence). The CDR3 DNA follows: TGTGCCAGTAGTATATCGGGAGAATCCTACAATGAGCAGTTCTTC. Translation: CASSISGESYNEQFF.

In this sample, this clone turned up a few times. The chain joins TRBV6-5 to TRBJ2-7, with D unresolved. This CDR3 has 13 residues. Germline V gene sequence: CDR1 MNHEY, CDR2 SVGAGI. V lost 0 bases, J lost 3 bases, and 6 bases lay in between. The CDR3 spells CASSYSLFYEQYF. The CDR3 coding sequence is TGTGCCAGCAGTTACTCCCTATTCTACGAGCAGTACTTC.

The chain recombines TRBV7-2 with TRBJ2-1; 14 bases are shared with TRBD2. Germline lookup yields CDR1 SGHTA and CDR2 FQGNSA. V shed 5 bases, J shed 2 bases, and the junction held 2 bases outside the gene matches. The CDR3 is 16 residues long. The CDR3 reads CASSRTSGRTYNEQFF. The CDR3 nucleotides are TGTGCCAGCAGCCGGACTAGCGGGAGGACCTACAATGAGCAGTTCTTC. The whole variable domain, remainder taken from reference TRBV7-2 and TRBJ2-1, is GAGVSQSPSNKVTEKGKDVELRCDPISGHTALYWYRQSLGQGLEFLIYFQGNSAPDKSGLPSDRFSAERTGGSVSTLTIQRTQQEDSAVYLCASSRTSGRTYNEQFFGPGTRLTVL.

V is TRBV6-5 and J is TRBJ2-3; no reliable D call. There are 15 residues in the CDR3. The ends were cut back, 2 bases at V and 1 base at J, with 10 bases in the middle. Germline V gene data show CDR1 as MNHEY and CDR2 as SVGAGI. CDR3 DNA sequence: TGTGCCAGCAGTTACGAGCCCGTGGGCACAGATACGCAGTATTTT. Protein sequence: CASSYEPVGTDTQYF.

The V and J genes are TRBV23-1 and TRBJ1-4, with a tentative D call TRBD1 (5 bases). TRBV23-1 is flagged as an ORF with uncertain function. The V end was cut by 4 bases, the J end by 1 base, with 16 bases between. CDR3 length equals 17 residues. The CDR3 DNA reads TGCGCCAGCAGTCCCGACAGTCCCATGGAAACTAATGAAAAACTGTTTTTT. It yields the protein CASSPDSPMETNEKLFF.

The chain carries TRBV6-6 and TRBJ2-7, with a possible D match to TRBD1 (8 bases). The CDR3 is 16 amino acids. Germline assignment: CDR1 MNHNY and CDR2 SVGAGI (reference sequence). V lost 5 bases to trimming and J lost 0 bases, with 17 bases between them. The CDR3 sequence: CASSSPDREGSYEQYF. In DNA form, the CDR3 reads TGTGCCAGCAGTAGCCCGGACAGGGAGGGCTCCTACGAGCAGTACTTC.

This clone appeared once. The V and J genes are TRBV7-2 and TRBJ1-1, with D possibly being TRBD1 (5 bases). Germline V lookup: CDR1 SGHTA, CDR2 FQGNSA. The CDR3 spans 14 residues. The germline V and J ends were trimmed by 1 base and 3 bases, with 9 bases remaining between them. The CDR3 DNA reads TGTGCCAGCAGCTTAGGGGCAGGGTACACTGAAGCTTTCTTT. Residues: CASSLGAGYTEAFF. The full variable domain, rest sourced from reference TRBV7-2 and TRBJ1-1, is GAGVSQSPSNKVTEKGKDVELRCDPISGHTALYWYRQSLGQGLEFLIYFQGNSAPDKSGLPSDRFSAERTGGSVSTLTIQRTQQEDSAVYLCASSLGAGYTEAFFGQGTRLTVV.

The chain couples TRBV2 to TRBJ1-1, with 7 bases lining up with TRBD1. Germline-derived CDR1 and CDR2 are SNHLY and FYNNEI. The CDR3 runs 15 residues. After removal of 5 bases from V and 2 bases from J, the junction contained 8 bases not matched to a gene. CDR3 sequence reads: CASSRFPGGNTEAFF. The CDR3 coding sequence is TGTGCCAGCAGTCGATTCCCAGGGGGAAACACTGAAGCTTTCTTT.

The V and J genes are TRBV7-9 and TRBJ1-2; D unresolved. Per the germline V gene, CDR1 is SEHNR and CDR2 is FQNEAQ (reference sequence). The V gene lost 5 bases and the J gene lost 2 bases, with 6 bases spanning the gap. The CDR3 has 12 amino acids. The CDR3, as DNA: TGTGCCAGCAGCATTGAGAACTATGGCTACACCTTC. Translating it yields CASSIENYGYTF. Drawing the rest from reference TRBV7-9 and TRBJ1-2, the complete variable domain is DTGVSQNPRHKITKRGQNVTFRCDPISEHNRLYWYRQTLGQGPEFLTYFQNEAQLEKSRLLSDRFSAERPKGSFSTLEIQRTEQGDSAMYLCASSIENYGYTFGSGTRLTVV.

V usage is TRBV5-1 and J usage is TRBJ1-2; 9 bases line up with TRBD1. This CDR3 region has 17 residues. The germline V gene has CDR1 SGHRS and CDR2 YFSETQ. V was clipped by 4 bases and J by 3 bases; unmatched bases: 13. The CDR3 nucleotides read TGCGCCAGCAGCATCCATACCACAGGGGGCGCGGACTATGGCTACACCTTC. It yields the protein CASSIHTTGGADYGYTF.

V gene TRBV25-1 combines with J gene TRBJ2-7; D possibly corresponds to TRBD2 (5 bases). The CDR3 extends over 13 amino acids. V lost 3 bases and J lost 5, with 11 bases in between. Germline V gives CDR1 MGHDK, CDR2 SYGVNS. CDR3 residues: CASSDSSLDEQYF. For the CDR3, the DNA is TGTGCCAGCAGTGACTCTAGCCTCGACGAGCAGTACTTC.

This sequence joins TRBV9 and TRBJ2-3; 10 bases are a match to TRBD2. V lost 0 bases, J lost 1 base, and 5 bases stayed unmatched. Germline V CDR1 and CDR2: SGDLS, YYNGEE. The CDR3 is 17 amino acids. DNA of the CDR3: TGTGCCAGCAGCGTAGACCTAGGACTAGCGGGCACAGATACGCAGTATTTT. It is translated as CASSVDLGLAGTDTQYF.

In nucleotides, the CDR3 is TGTGCCAGCAGTTACGGGACAGGGAGAGAGACCCAGTACTTC. This sequence encodes CASSYGTGRETQYF. The chain uses TRBV6-5 and TRBJ2-5; TRBD1 matches 9 bases. The length of the CDR3 is 14 residues. The V and J ends lost 2 bases and 4 bases, in that order; junction bases with no gene match: 2. Germline CDR1 reads MNHEY; CDR2 reads SVGAGI.

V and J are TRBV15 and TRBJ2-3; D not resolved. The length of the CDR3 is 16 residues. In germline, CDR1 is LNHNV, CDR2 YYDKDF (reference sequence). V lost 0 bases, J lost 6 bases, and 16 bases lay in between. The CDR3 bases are TGTGCCACCAGCAGAGAAATATCTATCCTCCTGGATACGCAGTATTTT. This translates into CATSREISILLDTQYF.